A single sample gave rise to the 8 T cell receptor beta chains below, sequenced in a study of T-cell memory formation after mild COVID-19. TCRdb used MiXCR to reprocess the 5' RACE reads, holding one entry per CDR3 protein. The sample records 100,000 to 120,000 distinct CDR3 sequences, roughly 20% being singletons. Sequences were obtained from PBMCs or a T cell subset sorted from them (not recorded which). These receptors originate from a man younger than 35 who had mild COVID-19 (a few samples of this study predate the infection). Cell type and time point are not known.

The chain joins TRBV27 to TRBJ2-1, with a weak D call TRBD1 (5 bases). V was cut by 7 bases and J by 3 bases, with 7 bases left in between. The germline CDR1 and CDR2 sequences are MNHEY and SMNVEV (reference sequence). This CDR3 spans 12 amino acids. The CDR3 nucleotides read TGTGCCAGCAAAGGGGTCTACAATGAGCAGTTCTTC. Its protein is CASKGVYNEQFF.

This rearrangement joins TRBV10-3 to TRBJ2-1, with TRBD1 identical over 8 bases. The CDR3 length is 14 residues. With V trimmed by 10 bases and J by 8 bases, 13 bases remained unmatched. Germline CDR1 ENHRY, CDR2 SYGVKD. The CDR3 here is CATDTGTGPHEQFF. CDR3 nucleotides: TGTGCCACCGATACCGGGACAGGTCCCCATGAGCAGTTCTTC.

V and J are TRBV12-3 or TRBV12-4 and TRBJ2-7, with D possibly matching TRBD2 (6 bases). The CDR3 sequence is 17 residues long. Trimming left V 3 bases short and J 5 bases short, with 23 bases between. CDR3 protein: CASSLRGPLASGNEQYF. CDR3 sequence (DNA): TGTGCCAGCAGTTTGCGGGGCCCCCTAGCTTCGGGCAACGAGCAGTACTTC.

This clonotype was recorded a few times. This rearrangement joins TRBV18 to TRBJ2-5; tentatively, D is TRBD1 (5 bases). V was pared by 6 bases and J by 0 bases, with 14 bases between. Germline V gene data show CDR1 as KGHSH and CDR2 as LQKENI. The CDR3 spans 15 residues. CDR3 DNA: TGTGCCAGCTCCATTGGGGCCGGGTACCAAGAGACCCAGTACTTC. It encodes CASSIGAGYQETQYF.

This clonotype has a handful of counts. The chain recombines TRBV3-1 with TRBJ1-4; TRBD1 agrees at 9 bases. Losses at the gene ends were 4 bases for V and 7 bases for J; bases not matched to a gene: 1. The CDR3 runs to 13 residues. Germline values: CDR1 LGHDT, CDR2 YNNKEL (reference sequence). The CDR3 sequence: CASSRQGGEKLFF. The DNA for the CDR3 is TGTGCCAGCAGCCGACAGGGGGGTGAAAAACTGTTTTTT.

V usage is TRBV20-1 and J usage is TRBJ2-1; 9 nucleotides align to TRBD1. Germline-derived CDR1 and CDR2 are DFQATT and SNEGSKA (reference sequence). CDR3 size: 18 residues. With V trimmed by 1 base and J by 6 bases, 16 bases remained unmatched. CDR3 nucleotides: TGCAGTGCTAGAGCTGAGACCTCCGGGACAGGGCTTAGCAATGAGCAGTTCTTC. This codes for CSARAETSGTGLSNEQFF.

This clonotype was detected a few times. The chain is built from TRBV6-2 or TRBV6-3 and TRBJ1-5, with unresolved D. Trimming shortened V by 2 bases and J by 2 bases, and 19 bases separated the two germline ends. Germline-derived CDR1 and CDR2 are MNHEY and SVGEGT. The CDR3 sequence is 18 residues long. DNA for the CDR3: TGTGCCAGCAGTTACGATGGGGTATATGGCGTGGGCAATCAGCCCCAGCATTTT. Its protein product is CASSYDGVYGVGNQPQHF.

This clonotype has ten or more counts. The chain recombines TRBV27 with TRBJ1-4, with 8 bases lining up with TRBD1. This CDR3 spans 16 amino acids. Germline loops: CDR1 MNHEY, CDR2 SMNVEV (reference sequence). Trimming took 4 bases from V and 11 from J; bases not matched to a gene: 15. The CDR3 sequence is CASSSTLLGTGQKLFF. DNA of the CDR3: TGTGCCAGCAGTTCCACCCTTCTGGGGACAGGTCAGAAACTGTTTTTT. Full variable domain (missing parts from reference TRBV27 and TRBJ1-4): EAQVTQNPRYLITVTGKKLTVTCSQNMNHEYMSWYRQDPGLGLRQIYYSMNVEVTDKGDVPEGYKVSRKEKRNFPLILESPSPNQTSLYFCASSSTLLGTGQKLFFGSGTQLSVL.